This T cell receptor (beta chain) was recorded in a study of blood T cells in healthy people across ages. A sample-barcoded 5' primer and a J-beta primer mix were used in a second PCR of roughly 7 to 11 cycles. Tags on each cDNA molecule came from a template-switch adaptor with 12 random nucleotides. TCRdb processed the 5' RACE reads anew with MiXCR; each CDR3 protein has one entry. The sample lists over 700,000 distinct CDR3 sequences, 20% to 25% seen once, with 9.4% in the top ten. V was pared by 7 bases and J by 0 bases, with 8 bases of the junction left unmatched. The CDR3 spans 17 residues. Germline CDR1 is MNHEY and CDR2 is SVGEGT. This sample also belongs to another study, concerning T cells of mothers and their children.

The rearrangement joins TRBV6-2 or TRBV6-3 to TRBJ2-2, with TRBD1 identical over 10 bases. The source of this sequence is a boy aged 10-17 years in good health. Source material: blood. CDR3 coding DNA: TGTGCCAGCATCGGGACAGGGGCCCTCTCGAACACCGGGGAGCTGTTTTTT. This encodes CASIGTGALSNTGELFF.